This T cell receptor (beta chain) is drawn from a study of cytomegalovirus exposure and HLA in healthy donors. Findings of the study overall: Previously analyzed data showed that most TCR beta V segments were productive at a frequency of about 90% or about 30%. Accounts indicate the classifier identified cytomegalovirus status with strong specificity and sensitivity.

60 Vbeta and 13 Jbeta primers were used in PCR. Clones were sequenced by immunoSEQ multiplex PCR, and TCRdb holds only the in-frame ones, with some missing. The table includes around 200,000 clones, 65% to 80% detected once. Turning to this clone: Its antigen is not identified.

Sample: PBMCs. This sequence was found in a man aged 30 to 45 in good health and CMV-seropositive.

The CDR3 is CASSRGKEETQYF. CDR3 coding DNA: TGTGCCAGCAGCCGGGGGAAGGAAGAGACCCAGTACTTC. The J gene is TRBJ2-5, the V gene TRBV7-8; D perhaps matches TRBD2 (6 bases). Trimming removed 5 bases at V and 3 bases at J, with 10 bases between. The CDR3 consists of 13 residues. The V gene's germline CDR1 is SGHVS and CDR2 FQNEAQ.